This entry is about one TCR beta chain. As yet, its antigen is unknown. Assembly of TCR beta libraries relied on iRepertoire HTBI primers together with Arm-PCR of CDR3 regions. TCRdb used MiXCR to reprocess the multiplex PCR reads, holding one entry per CDR3 protein. The profile covers approximately 460,000 distinct CDR3 sequences, with about 17% appearing a single time and around 11% taken by the ten largest. These data come from a study of regulatory T cells in long-lasting Graves disease. Points from the study as a whole: Gene preferences differed: TRBV28, TRBJ1-2, TRBJ2-5 in persistent cases.

Trimming took 3 bases from V and 4 from J; bases not matched to a gene: 6. The CDR3 sequence is 15 residues long. Looked up from germline, CDR1 is SNHLY and CDR2 is FYNNEI. The time point was: newly diagnosed GD, antithyroid drugs for less than 3 months. The TCR library was made from RNA extracted from PBMCs. EDTA tubes collected 7.5 to 9.5 milliliters of peripheral blood. These sequences were also reported in another study, on T cells in Graves' hyperthyroidism and ophthalmopathy. Per that paper: Blood held most thyroid clonotypes expanded above 0.001 frequency.

The chain uses TRBV2 and TRBJ1-2; 9 bases match TRBD1. Source: peripheral blood mononuclear cells (PBMCs), taken at new diagnosis, from a patient treated with antithyroid drugs. This TCR derives from a woman in her 30s with Graves disease. The CDR3 is CASSDGQGPTYGYTF. The CDR3 DNA sequence: TGTGCCAGCAGTGACGGACAGGGGCCGACCTATGGCTACACCTTC.